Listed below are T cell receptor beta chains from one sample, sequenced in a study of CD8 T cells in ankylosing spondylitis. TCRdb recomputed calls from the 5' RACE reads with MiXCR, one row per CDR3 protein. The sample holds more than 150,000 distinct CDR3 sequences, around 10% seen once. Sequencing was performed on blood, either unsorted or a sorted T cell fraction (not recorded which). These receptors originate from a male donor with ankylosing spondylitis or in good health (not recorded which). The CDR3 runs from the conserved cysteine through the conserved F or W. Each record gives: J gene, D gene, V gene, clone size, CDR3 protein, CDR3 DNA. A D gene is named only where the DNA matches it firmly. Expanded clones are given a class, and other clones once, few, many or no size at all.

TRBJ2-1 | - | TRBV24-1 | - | CATSDAVLGLNNEQFF | TGTGCCACCAGTGATGCCGTTCTGGGGTTAAACAATGAGCAGTTCTTC
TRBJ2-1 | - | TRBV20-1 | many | CSAGGRGPSYNEQFF | TGCAGTGCTGGGGGGAGGGGGCCCTCCTACAATGAGCAGTTCTTC
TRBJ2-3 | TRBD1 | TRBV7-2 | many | CASSPGQGPDTQYF | TGTGCCAGCAGCCCGGGACAGGGACCAGATACGCAGTATTTT
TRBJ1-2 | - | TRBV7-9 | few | CASSLGRVYTF | TGTGCCAGCAGCTTGGGCAGGGTCTACACCTTC
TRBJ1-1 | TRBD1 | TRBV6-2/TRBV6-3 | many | CASSLTGGIMNTEAFF | TGTGCCAGCAGCCTAACAGGGGGTATAATGAACACTGAAGCTTTCTTT
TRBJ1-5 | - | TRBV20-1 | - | CSARGDSNQPQHF | TGCAGTGCTAGAGGGGACAGCAATCAGCCCCAGCATTTT
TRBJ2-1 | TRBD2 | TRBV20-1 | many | CSAKTGTSVSYNEQFF | TGCAGTGCTAAGACCGGGACTAGCGTCTCCTACAATGAGCAGTTCTTC
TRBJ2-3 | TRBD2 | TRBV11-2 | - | CASSLGTAGGTDTQYF | TGTGCCAGCAGCTTAGGGACGGCGGGGGGGACAGATACGCAGTATTTT
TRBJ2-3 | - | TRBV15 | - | CATSRDGAGSSTDTQYF | TGTGCCACCAGCAGAGATGGGGCGGGAAGCAGCACAGATACGCAGTATTTT
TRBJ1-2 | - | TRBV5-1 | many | CASSARDTNYGYTF | TGCGCCAGCAGCGCCCGGGATACTAACTATGGCTACACCTTC
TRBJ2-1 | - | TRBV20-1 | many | CSASSIPSYNEQFF | TGCAGTGCTAGCTCTATCCCTTCCTACAATGAGCAGTTCTTC
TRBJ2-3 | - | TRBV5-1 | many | CASSLEGRPGSTDTQYF | TGCGCCAGCAGCTTGGAGGGAAGGCCAGGGAGCACAGATACGCAGTATTTT
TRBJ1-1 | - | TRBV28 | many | CASSLPGLYGNTEAFF | TGTGCCAGCAGCCTGCCCGGGCTTTACGGAAACACTGAAGCTTTCTTT
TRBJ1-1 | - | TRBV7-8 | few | CASSLTRGAGSEAFF | TGTGCCAGCAGCTTAACTCGGGGGGCAGGGTCTGAAGCTTTCTTT
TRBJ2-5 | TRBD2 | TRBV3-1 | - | CACSQDPQLAGAETQYF | TGTGCCTGCAGCCAAGATCCTCAACTAGCGGGGGCGGAGACCCAGTACTTC
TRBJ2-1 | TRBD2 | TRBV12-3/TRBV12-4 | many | CASSFVAGELDSHEQFF | TGTGCCAGCAGTTTCGTAGCGGGAGAATTGGACAGCCATGAGCAGTTCTTC
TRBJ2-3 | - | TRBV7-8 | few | CASLRDSLITDTQYF | TGTGCCAGCTTGCGGGACAGCCTAATTACAGATACGCAGTATTTT
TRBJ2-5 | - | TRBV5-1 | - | CASSLVQAVQETQYF | TGCGCCAGCAGCTTGGTACAGGCCGTCCAAGAGACCCAGTACTTC
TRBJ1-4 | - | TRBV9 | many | CASSVGGDNEKLFF | TGTGCCAGCAGCGTAGGAGGGGATAATGAAAAACTGTTTTTT
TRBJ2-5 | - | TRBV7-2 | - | CASSLRGDLRETQYF | TGTGCCAGCAGCTTACGCGGGGACCTTCGAGAGACCCAGTACTTC
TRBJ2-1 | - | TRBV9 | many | CASSPRLVWDEQFF | TGTGCCAGCAGCCCTCGACTAGTATGGGATGAGCAGTTCTTC
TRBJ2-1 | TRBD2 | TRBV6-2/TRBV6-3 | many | CASRGGTSGSSYNEQFF | TGTGCCAGCAGGGGCGGGACTAGCGGGAGTTCCTACAATGAGCAGTTCTTC
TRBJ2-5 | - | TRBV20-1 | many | CSAPRGETQYF | TGCAGTGCACCAAGGGGGGAGACCCAGTACTTC
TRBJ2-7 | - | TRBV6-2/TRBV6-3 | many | CASSYSVLNYEQYF | TGTGCCAGCAGTTATTCGGTACTGAATTACGAGCAGTACTTC
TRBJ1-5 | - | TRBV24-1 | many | CATSDPRGKGQPQHF | TGTGCCACCAGTGATCCCAGGGGTAAAGGACAGCCCCAGCATTTT
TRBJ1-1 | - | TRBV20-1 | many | CSARVTGWWDTEAFF | TGCAGTGCTAGAGTCACAGGGTGGTGGGACACTGAAGCTTTCTTT
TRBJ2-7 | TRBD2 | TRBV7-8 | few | CASSLLAGDGEQYF | TGTGCCAGCAGCTTACTAGCGGGAGACGGCGAGCAGTACTTC
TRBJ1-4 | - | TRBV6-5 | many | CASSYGGSRLFF | TGTGCCAGCAGTTACGGAGGCAGCAGACTGTTTTTT
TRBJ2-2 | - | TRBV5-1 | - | CASSLSTVDTGELFF | TGCGCCAGCAGCTTAAGCACTGTCGACACCGGGGAGCTGTTTTTT
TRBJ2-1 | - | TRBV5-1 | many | CASSLESGTYNEQFF | TGCGCCAGCAGCTTGGAAAGCGGAACCTACAATGAGCAGTTCTTC
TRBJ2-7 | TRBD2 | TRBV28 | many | CASSTSGGSRYEQYF | TGTGCCAGCAGCACATCGGGGGGTTCGCGCTACGAGCAGTACTTC
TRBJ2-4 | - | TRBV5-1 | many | CASSLGGALAKNIQYF | TGCGCCAGCAGCTTGGGGGGGGCTTTAGCCAAAAACATTCAGTACTTC
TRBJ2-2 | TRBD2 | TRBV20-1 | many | CSALLAENTGELFF | TGCAGTGCACTGCTAGCGGAGAACACCGGGGAGCTGTTTTTT
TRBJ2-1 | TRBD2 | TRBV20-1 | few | CSAPHSGGRNEQFF | TGCAGTGCTCCCCATTCCGGGGGGAGGAATGAGCAGTTCTTC
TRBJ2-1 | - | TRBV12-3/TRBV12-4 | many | CATERTGSYNEQFF | TGTGCCACCGAACGGACCGGTAGTTACAATGAGCAGTTCTTC
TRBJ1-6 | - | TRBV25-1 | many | CASSENPSNSPLHF | TGTGCCAGCAGTGAAAACCCGTCGAATTCACCCCTCCACTTT
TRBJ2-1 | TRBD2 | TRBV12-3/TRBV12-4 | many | CASSLGRTSGGRTMEQFF | TGTGCCAGCAGTTTAGGAAGGACTAGCGGGGGGAGGACAATGGAGCAGTTCTTC
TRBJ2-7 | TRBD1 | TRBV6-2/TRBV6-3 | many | CASSLDRVYEQYF | TGTGCCAGCAGTTTGGACAGGGTCTACGAGCAGTACTTC
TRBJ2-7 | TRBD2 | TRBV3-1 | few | CASSQTSGLADEQYF | TGTGCCAGCAGCCAGACCTCGGGACTAGCGGACGAGCAGTACTTC
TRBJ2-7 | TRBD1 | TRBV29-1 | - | CSVEDLRTGGYYEQYF | TGCAGCGTTGAAGATCTTAGGACAGGGGGATACTACGAGCAGTACTTC